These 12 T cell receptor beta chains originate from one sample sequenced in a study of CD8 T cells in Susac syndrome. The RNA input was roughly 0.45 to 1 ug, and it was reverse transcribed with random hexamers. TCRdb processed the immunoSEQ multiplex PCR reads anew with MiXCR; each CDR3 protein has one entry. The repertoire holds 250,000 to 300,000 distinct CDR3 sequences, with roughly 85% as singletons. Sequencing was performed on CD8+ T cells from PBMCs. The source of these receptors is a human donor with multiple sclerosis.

The chain's CDR3 is CASSDVAQGGPVTSTDTQYF. CDR3 nucleotides: TGTGCCAGCAGCGACGTCGCCCAAGGTGGACCTGTTACTAGCACAGATACGCAGTATTTT. The rearrangement links TRBV6-2 or TRBV6-3 to TRBJ2-3; no definite D call. This CDR3 has 20 residues. The germline gives CDR1 MNHEY, CDR2 SVGEGT. Trimming left V 6 bases short and J 0 bases short, with 28 bases between.

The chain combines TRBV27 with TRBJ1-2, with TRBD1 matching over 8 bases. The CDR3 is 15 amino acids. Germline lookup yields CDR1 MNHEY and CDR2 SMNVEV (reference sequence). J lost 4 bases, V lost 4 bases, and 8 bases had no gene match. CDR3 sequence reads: CASSSGQGIVYGYTF. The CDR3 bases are TGTGCCAGCAGTTCCGGACAGGGAATAGTCTATGGCTACACCTTC.

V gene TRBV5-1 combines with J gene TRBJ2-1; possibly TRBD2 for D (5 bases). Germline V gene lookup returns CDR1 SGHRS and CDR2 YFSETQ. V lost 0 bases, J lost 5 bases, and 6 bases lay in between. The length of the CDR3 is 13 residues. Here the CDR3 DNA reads TGCGCCAGCAGCTTGGGACTACACAATGAGCAGTTCTTC. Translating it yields CASSLGLHNEQFF.

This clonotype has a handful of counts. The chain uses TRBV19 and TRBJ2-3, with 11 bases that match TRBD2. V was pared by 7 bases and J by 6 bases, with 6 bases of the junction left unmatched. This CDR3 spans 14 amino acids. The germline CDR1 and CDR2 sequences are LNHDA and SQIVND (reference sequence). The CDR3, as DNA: TGTGCCAGTACTTTAGCGGGAGGGGCCGATACGCAGTATTTT. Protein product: CASTLAGGADTQYF. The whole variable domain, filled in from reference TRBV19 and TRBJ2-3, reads DGGITQSPKYLFRKEGQNVTLSCEQNLNHDAMYWYRQDPGQGLRLIYYSQIVNDFQKGDIAEGYSVSREKKESFPLTVTSAQKNPTAFYLCASTLAGGADTQYFGPGTRLTVL.

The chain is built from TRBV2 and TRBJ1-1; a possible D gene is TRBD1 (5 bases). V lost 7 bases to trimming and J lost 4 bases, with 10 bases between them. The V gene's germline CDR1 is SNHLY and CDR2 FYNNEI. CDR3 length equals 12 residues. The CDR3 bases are TGTGCCAGCATCGGGGGGATCACTGAAGCTTTCTTT. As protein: CASIGGITEAFF.

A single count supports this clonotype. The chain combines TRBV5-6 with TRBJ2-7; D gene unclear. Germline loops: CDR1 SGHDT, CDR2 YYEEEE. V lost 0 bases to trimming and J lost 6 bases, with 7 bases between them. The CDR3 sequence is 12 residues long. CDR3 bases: TGTGCCAGCAGCTTGGATCGGTTCGAGCAGTACTTC. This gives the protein CASSLDRFEQYF.

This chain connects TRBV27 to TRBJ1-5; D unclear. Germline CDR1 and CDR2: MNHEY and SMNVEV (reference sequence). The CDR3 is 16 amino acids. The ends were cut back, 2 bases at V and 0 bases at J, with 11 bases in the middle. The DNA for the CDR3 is TGTGCCAGCAGTTTAAGTGCAGCTAATAGCAATCAGCCCCAGCATTTT. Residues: CASSLSAANSNQPQHF.

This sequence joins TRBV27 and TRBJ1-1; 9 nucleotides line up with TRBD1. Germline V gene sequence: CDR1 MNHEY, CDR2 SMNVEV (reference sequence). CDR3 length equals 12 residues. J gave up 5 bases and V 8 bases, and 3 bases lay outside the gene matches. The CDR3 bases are TGTGCCAGCGGGACAGGGATAACTGAAGCTTTCTTT. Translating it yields CASGTGITEAFF.

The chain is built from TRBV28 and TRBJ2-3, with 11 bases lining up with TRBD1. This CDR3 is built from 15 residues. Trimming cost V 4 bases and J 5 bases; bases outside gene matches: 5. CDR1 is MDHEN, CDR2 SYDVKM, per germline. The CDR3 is CASSYPGTGGDTQYF. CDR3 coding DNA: TGTGCCAGCAGTTACCCCGGGACAGGGGGAGATACGCAGTATTTT.

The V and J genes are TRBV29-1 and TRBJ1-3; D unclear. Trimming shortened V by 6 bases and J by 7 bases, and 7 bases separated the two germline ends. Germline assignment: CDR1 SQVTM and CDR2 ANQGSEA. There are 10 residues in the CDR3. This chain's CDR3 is CSVTDNTIYF. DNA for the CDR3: TGCAGCGTCACAGATAACACCATATATTTT.

CDR3 sequence: CASSPVEETQYF. CDR3 nucleotides: TGTGCCAGCAGCCCCGTCGAGGAGACCCAGTACTTC. The gene calls are TRBV12-3 or TRBV12-4 and TRBJ2-5; D gene uncertain. The CDR3 runs to 12 residues. V lost 6 bases to trimming and J lost 5 bases, with 10 bases between them.

CDR3 in DNA: TGTGCCAGCAGCTCGGACCAGGGGTGGCAGTATTTT. Its translation: CASSSDQGWQYF. The chain links TRBV7-9 to TRBJ2-3; tentatively, D is TRBD1 (6 bases). Germline CDR1 and CDR2: SEHNR and FQNEAQ (reference sequence). V was pared by 4 bases and J by 11 bases, with 13 bases between. CDR3 length equals 12 residues. The whole variable domain, filled in from reference TRBV7-9 and TRBJ2-3, reads DTGVSQNPRHKITKRGQNVTFRCDPISEHNRLYWYRQTLGQGPEFLTYFQNEAQLEKSRLLSDRFSAERPKGSFSTLEIQRTEQGDSAMYLCASSSDQGWQYFGPGTRLTVL.